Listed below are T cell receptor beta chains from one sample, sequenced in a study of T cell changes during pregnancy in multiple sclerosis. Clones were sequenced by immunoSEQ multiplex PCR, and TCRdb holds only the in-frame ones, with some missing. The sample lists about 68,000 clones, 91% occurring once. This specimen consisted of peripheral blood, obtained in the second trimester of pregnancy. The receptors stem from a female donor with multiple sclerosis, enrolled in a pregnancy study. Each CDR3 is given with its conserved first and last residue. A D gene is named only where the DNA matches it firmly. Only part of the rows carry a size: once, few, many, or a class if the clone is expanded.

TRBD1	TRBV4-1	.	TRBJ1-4	TGCGCCAGCAGCCAAGAAGGGACAGGGCGGGAAAAACTGTTTTTT	CASSQEGTGREKLFF
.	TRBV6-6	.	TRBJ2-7	TGTGCCAGCAGTTACCTAGGGAGCACCTACGAGCAGTACTTC	CASSYLGSTYEQYF
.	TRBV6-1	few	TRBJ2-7	TGTGCCAGCAGTCAACAAAGGGGCCTATCCTACGAGCAGTACTTC	CASSQQRGLSYEQYF
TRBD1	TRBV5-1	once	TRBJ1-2	TGCGCCAGCAGCTTGGGGACAGGGAACTATGGCTACACCTTC	CASSLGTGNYGYTF
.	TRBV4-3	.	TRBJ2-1	TGCGCCAGCAGCCAAGATAATCGAGGGACCTACAATGAGCAGTTCTTC	CASSQDNRGTYNEQFF
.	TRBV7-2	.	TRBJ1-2	TGTGCCAGCACTCCGGGTATAAGGTTCCATGGCTACACCTTC	CASTPGIRFHGYTF
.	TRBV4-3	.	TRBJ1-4	TGCGCCAGCAGCCAAGATGGGACAATTGAAAAACTGTTTTTT	CASSQDGTIEKLFF
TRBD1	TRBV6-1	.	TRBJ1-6	TGTGCCAGCAGTGATTCGACAGGGTATAATTCACCCCTCCACTTT	CASSDSTGYNSPLHF
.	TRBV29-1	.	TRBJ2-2	TGCAGCGTTGGAGGCTACACCGGGGAGCTGTTTTTT	CSVGGYTGELFF
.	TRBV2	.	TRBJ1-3	TGTGCCAGCTTGAAAGAGTCAGGGGGAAACACCATATATTTT	CASLKESGGNTIYF
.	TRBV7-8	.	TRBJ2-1	TGTGCCAGCAGCTTAGAAACTAGGGTCGAGCAGTTCTTC	CASSLETRVEQFF
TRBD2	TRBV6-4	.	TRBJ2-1	TGTGCCAGCAGTCGAGCGACTAGCGGGGAGCAGTTCTTC	CASSRATSGEQFF
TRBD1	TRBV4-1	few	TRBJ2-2	TGCGCCAGCAGCGACAGGGCCACCGGGGAGCTGTTTTTT	CASSDRATGELFF
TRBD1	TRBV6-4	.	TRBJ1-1	TGTGCCAGCAGTGAACGTACAGGGGCGAACACTGAAGCTTTCTTT	CASSERTGANTEAFF
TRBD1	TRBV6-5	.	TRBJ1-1	TGTGCCAGCAGTGGAATGGGACAGATCGGTGAAGCTTTCTTT	CASSGMGQIGEAFF
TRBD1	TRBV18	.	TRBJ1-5	TGTGCCAGCTCACCGGGACAGGGGTGGGGGAGCAATCAGCCCCAGCATTTT	CASSPGQGWGSNQPQHF
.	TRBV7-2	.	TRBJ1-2	TGTGCCAGCAGCAATCCGTCCAGACTCTATGGCTACACCTTC	CASSNPSRLYGYTF
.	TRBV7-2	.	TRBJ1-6	TGTGCCAGCAGCTTAGAAGCAGGGTTGGCCTATAATTCACCCCTCCACTTT	CASSLEAGLAYNSPLHF
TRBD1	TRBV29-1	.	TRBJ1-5	TGCAGCGTTGGGGAGACAGGGGGCGGGCAGCCCCAGCATTTT	CSVGETGGGQPQHF
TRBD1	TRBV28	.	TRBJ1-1	TGTGCCAGCAGTTCGTGGCAGGGGGCAGGGAACACTGAAGCTTTCTTT	CASSSWQGAGNTEAFF
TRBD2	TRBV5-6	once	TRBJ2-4	TGTGCCAGCAGCTTGGAGGAGCGGGGGGGCCGTAGCAAAAACATTCAGTACTTC	CASSLEERGGRSKNIQYF
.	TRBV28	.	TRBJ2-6	TGTGCCAGCAGTTTACAGGGAACTGGGGCCAACGTCCTGACTTTC	CASSLQGTGANVLTF
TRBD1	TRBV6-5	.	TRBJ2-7	TGTGCCAGCAGTCCGACAGGGAGAGGCGAGCAGTACTTC	CASSPTGRGEQYF
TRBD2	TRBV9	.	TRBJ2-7	TGTGCCAGCAGCCCAGGGACTAGCGGATACGAGCAGTACTTC	CASSPGTSGYEQYF
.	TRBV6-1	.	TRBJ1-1	TGTGCCAGCAGTCAGACGGGAGGTGAAGCTTTCTTT	CASSQTGGEAFF
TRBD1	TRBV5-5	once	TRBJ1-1	TGTGCCAGCAGCTTGGGACAGGGAATTGCGACTGAAGCTTTCTTT	CASSLGQGIATEAFF
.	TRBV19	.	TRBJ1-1	TGTGCCAGTATGTATGGGGGGGGCACTGAAGCTTTCTTT	CASMYGGGTEAFF
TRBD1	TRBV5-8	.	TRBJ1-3	TGTGCCAGCAGCCAGGACAGGTGGTCCGGAAACACCATATATTTT	CASSQDRWSGNTIYF
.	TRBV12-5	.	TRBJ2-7	TGTGCTAGTGGTTTGGGGCCCGGGCGGGACGAGCAGTACTTC	CASGLGPGRDEQYF
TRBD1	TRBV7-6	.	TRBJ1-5	TGTGCCAGCAGCGCCGGACAGGGGAAGCATCAGCCCCAGCATTTT	CASSAGQGKHQPQHF
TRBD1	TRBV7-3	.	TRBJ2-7	TGTGCCAGCAGTGGACAGGCCTCCTACGAGCAGTACTTC	CASSGQASYEQYF
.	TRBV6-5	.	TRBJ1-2	TGTGCCAGCATGTCTCAGGGGCCCTATGGCTACACCTTC	CASMSQGPYGYTF
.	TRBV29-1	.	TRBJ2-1	TGCAGCGTTGGTAATCGTGAGCAGTTCTTC	CSVGNREQFF
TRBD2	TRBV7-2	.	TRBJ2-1	TGTGCCAGCACCTTGGGGGCGGGGGGGAATAATGAGCAGTTCTTC	CASTLGAGGNNEQFF
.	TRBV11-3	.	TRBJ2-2	TGTGCCAGCAGCTCCCCGCCGGCAGGTTGGGACACCGGGGAGCTGTTTTTT	CASSSPPAGWDTGELFF
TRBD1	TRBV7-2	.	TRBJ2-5	TGTGCCAGCAGCTTAGTGTCCGGGACAGGGGGAGGAGAGACCCAGTACTTC	CASSLVSGTGGGETQYF
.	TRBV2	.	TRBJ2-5	TGTGCCAGCAGTGCGAACAGGGAGACCCAGTACTTC	CASSANRETQYF
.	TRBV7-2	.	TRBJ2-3	TGTGCCAGCAGCTTCACTCCTCTAACGCAGTATTTT	CASSFTPLTQYF
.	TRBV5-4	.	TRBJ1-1	TGTGCCAGCAGTCCTCAGGGCACTGAAGCTTTCTTT	CASSPQGTEAFF
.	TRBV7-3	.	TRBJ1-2	TGTGCCAGCAGCTCAGGGGCGAGCTATGGCTACACCTTC	CASSSGASYGYTF
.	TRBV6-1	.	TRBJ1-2	TGTGCCAGCAGCGGGACTGTGATATTAGGCTACACCTTC	CASSGTVILGYTF
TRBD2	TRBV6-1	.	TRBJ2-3	TGTGCCAGCAGTGAAGCCCTGGAAGCGGGGGTCACAGATACGCAGTATTTT	CASSEALEAGVTDTQYF